This TCR beta chain was identified in a study of blood T cells in healthy people across ages. Study-level results: Those diversity estimates obtained from one million T cells were thought to be underestimates.

V lost 6 bases, J lost 6 bases, and 11 bases stayed unmatched. CDR3 length: 14 residues. Germline V gene lookup returns CDR1 SNHLY and CDR2 FYNNEI. With regard to this clonotype: Its cognate antigen is unknown.

A J-beta primer mix and a sample-barcoded 5' primer were used in a second PCR of about 7 to 12 cycles. TCRdb analysed the 5' RACE reads with MiXCR anew, one entry per CDR3 protein. The profile shows some 900,000 distinct CDR3 sequences, 40% to 60% of them singletons. This TCR came from a man aged 25-40 years in good health. The source material was blood. The V gene is TRBV2, the J gene TRBJ2-7; TRBD2 agrees at 7 bases. CDR3 bases: TGTGCCAGCAGAGCCCCCGGGGGGTCTGGCGAGCAGTACTTC. Amino acids: CASRAPGGSGEQYF.